This T cell receptor (beta chain) originates from a study of T-cell memory formation after mild COVID-19 (dated by TCRdb to the early 2020s). Regarding the study in general: TCR sequence clusters from the two donors were largely donor specific. In a couple of donors, T-cell clones that expanded and contracted after mild COVID-19 were followed by sequencing TCRalpha and TCRbeta repertoires longitudinally. Two young, previously healthy adult volunteers made up the cohort, one male and one female.

Points the paper makes about the study in general: Some responding clones were found in pre-infection memory, which suggests that pre-existing cross-reactive memory T cells took part in the SARS-CoV-2 response. Whether the second-wave clones peaking on day 37 were SARS-CoV-2 specific was not confirmed. Clones contracting from day 15 to 85 had balanced CD4/CD8 phenotypes, while a second wave expanding from day 15 to 37 was biased towards CD4+. Contracting CD4+ clones were located mainly in the CM and EM memory subsets, whereas CD8+ clones were found to be enriched in EMRA. Only a couple of mild cases were covered by the study, and larger cohorts that include severe cases with pre-infection samples were considered necessary.

This clonotype was seen a single time. Its antigen remains undetermined. No much larger clone is present one base from it, and per-base qualities are unavailable. A lone read gives weak evidence. Ficoll-Paque density gradient centrifugation was used to isolate PBMCs. The germline V gene specifies MNHEY as CDR1 and SVGAGI as CDR2. Trimming removed 8 bases from V and 4 bases from J; the gene matches leave 11 bases unexplained. Including the terminal cysteine and phenylalanine, the CDR3 comprises 14 residues. Just the 42-base CDR3 DNA is kept, in frame starting at base 1. Sequencer: Illumina NovaSeq 6000. TCRalpha and TCRbeta cDNA libraries were built by 5'RACE with constant-segment primers, adding sample barcodes and unique molecular identifiers. Trizol reagent was used to extract RNA from every sample. Library amplification was performed in two PCR steps, and a second sample barcode and Illumina TruSeq adapters were introduced in the second step. Libraries were sequenced on an Illumina NovaSeq with 2 x 150 bp paired-end reads. Per the original workflow: Reads were demultiplexed and collapsed into UMI-guided consensus sequences with migec v1.2.7. Using mixcr v2.1.11, UMI consensuses were aligned to TRA and TRB V and J templates and then assembled into clonotypes. A clonotype was counted as expanded or contracted only if both edgeR and NoisET called the change significant, with noise models trained on biological replicates. For edgeR calls, a false discovery rate-adjusted p below 0.01 and a log2 fold-change threshold of 1 were applied. PCA with hierarchical clustering of max-normalized trajectories of the 1000 most abundant clonotypes was used as exploratory dynamics analysis. Each responding clone was given a CD4 or CD8 phenotype based on the CD4+ and CD8+ repertoires, which had been sequenced separately. TCRdb trimmed public reads at Q25 via fastp, called clones via MiXCR and kept in-frame beta chains. Duplicate CDR3 protein sequences are folded into a single record with the most common DNA and genes. Here the V and J calls rest on TCRdb's processing, not on the authors' analysis. This sample comprises over 300,000 distinct CDR3 sequences, more than 20% of them detected only once. The ten largest clones add up to around 20% of the sample.

The TCR comes from a man aged 18 to 30 who had mild COVID-19 (a few samples of this study predate the infection). The sample titles of this study are shuffled in the database, so cell type and time point are left out; the donor was told from shared clones. The chain was built from TRBV6-5 and TRBJ2-7, and TRBD1 matches 7 of the central bases. The sequenced material came from PBMCs or a T cell subset sorted from them (not recorded which). Read as DNA, the sequence is TGTGCCAGCCACGCAGGGGGAACTGGGTACGAGCAGTACTTC. Its translation is CASHAGGTGYEQYF.